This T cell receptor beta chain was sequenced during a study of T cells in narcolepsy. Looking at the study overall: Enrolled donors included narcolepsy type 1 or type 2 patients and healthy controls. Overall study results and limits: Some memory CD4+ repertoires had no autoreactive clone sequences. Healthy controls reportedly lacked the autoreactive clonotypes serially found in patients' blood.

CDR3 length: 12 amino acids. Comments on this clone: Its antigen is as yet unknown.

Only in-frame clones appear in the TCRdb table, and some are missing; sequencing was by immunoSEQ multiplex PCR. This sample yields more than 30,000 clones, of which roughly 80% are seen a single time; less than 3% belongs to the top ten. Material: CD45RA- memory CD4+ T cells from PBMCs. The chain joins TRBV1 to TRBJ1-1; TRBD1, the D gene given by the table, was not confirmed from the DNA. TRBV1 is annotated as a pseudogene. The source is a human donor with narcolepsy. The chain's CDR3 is CTSSQEPTGLFF. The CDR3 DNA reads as TGCACCAGCAGCCAAGAACCGACAGGGCTGTTCTTT.